A single sample gave rise to the 20 T cell receptor beta chains below, sequenced in a study of cytomegalovirus exposure and HLA in healthy donors. Vbeta (60) and Jbeta (13) primers were used in the PCR. Data came from immunoSEQ multiplex PCR; TCRdb stores just in-frame clones and leaves some out. Among over 95,000 clones, under 85% were seen once, and the ten largest hold approximately 11%. The sample taken for sequencing was PBMCs. The receptors originated from a man aged 35 to 55 in good health and CMV-seropositive.

The chain links TRBV9 to TRBJ2-5; 8 nucleotides line up with TRBD2. The trim removed 0 bases at V and 5 bases at J, leaving 6 bases unmatched. CDR3 length: 15 amino acids. Looked up from germline, CDR1 is SGDLS and CDR2 is YYNGEE. In DNA, the CDR3 is TGTGCCAGCAGCGTAGCTGCGGGGGGCCAGGAGACCCAGTACTTC. Its protein is CASSVAAGGQETQYF.

The chain employs TRBV6-5 and TRBJ2-5, with TRBD1 matching 10 bases. Gene TRBJ2-7 matches the end of the DNA better, so the J call may be wrong. Per the germline V gene, CDR1 is MNHEY and CDR2 is SVGAGI. The CDR3 spans 15 residues. DNA of the CDR3: TGTGCCAGCAGTTACCTCGGGACAGGGGTCTACGAGCAGTACTTC. Translation gives CASSYLGTGVYEQYF.

The chain carries TRBV7-2 and TRBJ2-3, with 15 nucleotides matching TRBD2. In germline, CDR1 is SGHTA, CDR2 FQGNSA. J was trimmed by 4 bases and V by 5 bases; bases with no gene match: 10. The CDR3 length is 18 residues. DNA for the CDR3: TGTGCCAGCAGCGGACCCCGCGGACTAGCGGGGGGGCCAGATACGCAGTATTTT. This encodes CASSGPRGLAGGPDTQYF. Full variable domain (rest looked up from reference TRBV7-2 and TRBJ2-3): GAGVSQSPSNKVTEKGKDVELRCDPISGHTALYWYRQSLGQGLEFLIYFQGNSAPDKSGLPSDRFSAERTGGSVSTLTIQRTQQEDSAVYLCASSGPRGLAGGPDTQYFGPGTRLTVL.

The rearrangement links TRBV9 to TRBJ1-5; D possibly corresponds to TRBD1 (6 bases). CDR1 is SGDLS, CDR2 YYNGEE, per germline. The CDR3 has 14 residues. The V end was cut by 0 bases, the J end by 6 bases, with 10 bases between. CDR3 loop: CASSVGGPGQPQHF. CDR3 DNA: TGTGCCAGCAGCGTAGGGGGGCCCGGTCAGCCCCAGCATTTT. The variable domain in full, with the rest retrieved from reference TRBV9 and TRBJ1-5, is DSGVTQTPKHLITATGQRVTLRCSPRSGDLSVYWYQQSLDQGLQFLIQYYNGEERAKGNILERFSAQQFPDLHSELNLSSLELGDSALYFCASSVGGPGQPQHFGDGTRLSIL.

The V gene is TRBV28, the J gene TRBJ2-1; a weak D match, TRBD2 (5 bases). The V end lost 5 bases, the J end lost 3 bases, and 17 bases lay between the germline ends. Germline V CDR1 and CDR2: MDHEN, SYDVKM. The CDR3 covers 16 residues. This CDR3 reads CASSGGGRGSYNEQFF. In nucleotides, the CDR3 is TGTGCCAGCAGTGGAGGAGGACGGGGTAGCTACAATGAGCAGTTCTTC.

The V and J genes are TRBV4-2 and TRBJ1-5, with 9 positions matching TRBD1. CDR1 and CDR2 from the germline V gene are LGHNA and YNFKEQ. V shed 4 bases and J 2 bases; nucleotides not matched to a gene: 3. The CDR3 is 15 amino acids. The CDR3 nucleotides are TGTGCCAGCAGCCTGTGGACAGGGGGCAATCAGCCCCAGCATTTT. Translating gives CASSLWTGGNQPQHF.

CDR3 nucleotides: TGTGCCAGCAGCCAGGGACAGGGAGTGACTACCGGGGAGCTGTTTTTT. Its protein is CASSQGQGVTTGELFF. The rearrangement joins TRBV11-3 to TRBJ2-2, with TRBD1 matching 9 bases. The CDR3 sequence is 16 residues long. J gave up 5 bases and V 5 bases, and 9 bases lay outside the gene matches. CDR1 and CDR2 (germline): SGHNT, YENEEA. Filled out from reference TRBV11-3 and TRBJ2-2, the complete variable domain reads EAGVVQSPRYKIIEKKQPVAFWCNPISGHNTLYWYLQNLGQGPELLIRYENEEAVDDSQLPKDRFSAERLKGVDSTLKIQPAELGDSAVYLCASSQGQGVTTGELFFGEGSRLTVL.

This chain uses TRBV28 with TRBJ2-7, with a tentative D call TRBD2 (5 bases). Germline V CDR1 and CDR2: MDHEN, SYDVKM. This CDR3 spans 14 amino acids. Trimming shortened V by 2 bases and J by 2 bases, and 10 bases separated the two germline ends. Written as DNA, the CDR3 is TGTGCCAGCAGTTTAACCGGGAACACCTACGAGCAGTACTTC. It is translated as CASSLTGNTYEQYF.

CDR3 region: CASSSTTGAVYEQYF. CDR3 DNA: TGTGCCAGCTCAAGCACGACAGGGGCAGTCTACGAGCAGTACTTC. V is TRBV18 and J is TRBJ2-7; 8 nucleotides match TRBD1. CDR1 and CDR2 from the germline V gene are KGHSH and LQKENI. The CDR3 sequence is 15 residues long. The V segment lost 5 bases and the J segment 3 bases; nucleotides outside the gene matches: 9.

The chain has TRBV18 and TRBJ2-3; 7 nucleotides agree with TRBD1. Trimming at V came to 6 bases and at J to 6 bases, leaving 9 bases not matched to a gene. The CDR3 is made up of 14 amino acids. CDR1 is KGHSH, CDR2 LQKENI, per germline. CDR3 bases: TGTGCCAGCTCCCGGGGACAGACCCCCGATACGCAGTATTTT. This sequence encodes CASSRGQTPDTQYF. Supplemented by reference TRBV18 and TRBJ2-3, the full variable domain reads NAGVMQNPRHLVRRRGQEARLRCSPMKGHSHVYWYRQLPEEGLKFMVYLQKENIIDESGMPKERFSAEFPKEGPSILRIQQVVRGDSAAYFCASSRGQTPDTQYFGPGTRLTVL.

This rearrangement joins TRBV28 to TRBJ2-7, with TRBD2 as a possible D gene (6 bases). Germline V lookup: CDR1 MDHEN, CDR2 SYDVKM. The CDR3 loop spans 15 amino acids. V dropped 5 bases and J dropped 5 bases, with 19 bases sitting between them. The CDR3 here is CASSTPGVRKDEQYF. The DNA of the CDR3 is TGTGCCAGCAGTACCCCGGGGGTCAGGAAGGACGAGCAGTACTTC.

The sample holds one count of this clone. The chain employs TRBV15 and TRBJ1-2; TRBD1 might be the D (5 bases). Germline loops: CDR1 LNHNV, CDR2 YYDKDF (reference sequence). CDR3 length: 14 amino acids. V gave up 1 base and J gave up 7 bases, with 13 bases separating them. In nucleotides, the CDR3 is TGTGCCACCAGCAGAGCCAGGGAAGAAGGTGGCTACACCTTC. Translating gives CATSRAREEGGYTF.

The chain uses TRBV11-2 and TRBJ1-2; a weak D match, TRBD1 (5 bases). The length of the CDR3 is 13 residues. V dropped 8 bases and J dropped 0 bases, with 10 bases sitting between them. The germline V gene encodes CDR1 SGHAT and CDR2 FQNNGV. CDR3 sequence reads: CASQGPTNYGYTF. For the CDR3, the DNA is TGTGCCAGCCAGGGTCCTACTAACTATGGCTACACCTTC.

Worth noting for this clone: At one end, the junction sequence differs from germline, possibly due to a read error. The rearrangement uses TRBV29-1 and TRBJ2-5; 9 bases fit TRBD1. The J call is uncertain, as TRBJ2-7 better fits the DNA end. Looked up from germline, CDR1 is SQVTM and CDR2 is ANQGSEA. The CDR3 is 15 amino acids. CDR3 sequence: CSVEAGTGSSDEQYF. Written as DNA, the CDR3 is TGCAGCGTGGAAGCCGGGACAGGGAGTTCTGACGAGCAGTACTTC.

The V and J genes are TRBV6-6 and TRBJ1-2; 8 nucleotides agree with TRBD1. This CDR3 is built from 15 residues. Trimming cost V 2 bases and J 8 bases; bases outside gene matches: 10. Germline V gene data show CDR1 as MNHNY and CDR2 as SVGAGI (reference sequence). Here the CDR3 DNA reads TGTGCCAGCAGTTACAACAGGGGGGCGTTTGAGGGCTACACCTTC. Its protein is CASSYNRGAFEGYTF.

The chain joins TRBV4-3 to TRBJ1-2; D gene ambiguous. V dropped 0 bases and J dropped 2 bases, with 7 bases sitting between them. The CDR3 has 14 residues. Germline V gene data show CDR1 as LGHNA and CDR2 as YSLEER. CDR3 sequence (DNA): TGCGCCAGCAGCCAAGATCCGCGGAACTATGGCTACACCTTC. It encodes CASSQDPRNYGYTF.

The V call is TRBV7-6, the J call TRBJ1-1; possibly TRBD1 for D (5 bases). V gave up 2 bases and J gave up 4 bases, with 11 bases separating them. The CDR3 sequence is 14 residues long. The V gene's germline CDR1 is SGHVS and CDR2 FNYEAQ. CDR3 sequence (DNA): TGTGCCAGCAGCTTATCGGTCCAGGGCACTGAAGCTTTCTTT. Protein product: CASSLSVQGTEAFF.

As DNA, the CDR3 is TGCGCCAGCAGCCCGCCGGACAGGGGGTTCGGCGAGCAGTACTTC. As protein: CASSPPDRGFGEQYF. This chain connects TRBV5-1 to TRBJ2-7; 10 bases match TRBD1. This CDR3 is 15 amino acids long. Germline-derived CDR1 and CDR2 are SGHRS and YFSETQ. V was pared by 4 bases and J by 6 bases, with 10 bases of the junction left unmatched.

The rearrangement joins TRBV7-2 to TRBJ1-1, with D perhaps matching TRBD1 (6 bases). This CDR3 has 17 residues. CDR1 is SGHTA and CDR2 is FQGNSA in the germline V gene. Trimming took 0 bases from V and 1 from J, leaving 15 bases between them. The CDR3: CASSLAPVGASNTEAFF. The CDR3, as DNA: TGTGCCAGCAGCTTAGCCCCTGTGGGGGCTTCGAACACTGAAGCTTTCTTT.

The rearrangement links TRBV4-3 to TRBJ2-2; 7 bases align to TRBD1. CDR3 length: 16 amino acids. The germline gives CDR1 LGHNA, CDR2 YSLEER. After removal of 2 bases from V and 4 bases from J, the junction contained 7 bases not matched to a gene. Here the CDR3 reads CASSQYGTVATGELFF. The DNA for the CDR3 is TGCGCCAGCAGCCAATATGGGACAGTCGCCACCGGGGAGCTGTTTTTT.